A single sample is the source of the 22 T cell receptor beta chains below, sequenced in a study of blood T cell repertoires in COVID-19. The table came from immunoSEQ multiplex PCR; TCRdb's copy has only in-frame clones and leaves some out. The data contain more than 150,000 clones, less than 95% of them seen just once; the ten biggest clones take up 0.76%. The specimen sequenced was peripheral blood. These TCRs come from a man aged 25-45 years with COVID-19, enrolled during active disease.

The gene calls are TRBV4-1 and TRBJ1-2; no definite D call. CDR1 is MGHRA, CDR2 YSYEKL, per germline. The CDR3 has 15 residues. Trimming left V 1 base short and J 2 bases short, with 11 bases between. The CDR3 loop is CASSQVDGLNYGYTF. The CDR3 bases are TGCGCCAGCAGCCAAGTGGATGGACTGAACTATGGCTACACCTTC.

The gene calls are TRBV10-2 and TRBJ2-6, with TRBD1 matching over 8 bases. With 2 bases clipped from V and 2 bases from J, the junction kept 2 bases outside the gene matches. Looked up from germline, CDR1 is WSHSY and CDR2 is SAAADI. The CDR3 loop spans 16 amino acids. Here the CDR3 reads CASSEPTGAGANVLTF. The CDR3 DNA sequence: TGCGCCAGCAGTGAGCCGACAGGGGCTGGGGCCAACGTCCTGACTTTC.

V and J are TRBV30 and TRBJ2-7; D is uncertain. Germline lookup yields CDR1 GTSNPN and CDR2 SVGIG (reference sequence). V was pared by 2 bases and J by 3 bases, with 11 bases between. The CDR3 is 13 amino acids. The CDR3 coding sequence is TGTGCCTGGAGTAGGCGGAACATCTACGAGCAGTACTTC. This sequence encodes CAWSRRNIYEQYF. The whole variable domain, remainder taken from reference TRBV30 and TRBJ2-7, is SQTIHQWPATLVQPVGSPLSLECTVEGTSNPNLYWYRQAAGRGLQLLFYSVGIGQISSEVPQNLSASRPQDRQFILSSKKLLLSDSGFYLCAWSRRNIYEQYFGPGTRLTVT.

The chain carries TRBV27 and TRBJ1-1; 7 bases fit TRBD1. Trimming removed 2 bases from V and 11 bases from J; junction bases left unmatched: 8. The CDR3 consists of 13 residues. Germline V lookup: CDR1 MNHEY, CDR2 SMNVEV (reference sequence). CDR3 DNA sequence: TGTGCCAGCAGTTTAAAAGGGACAGATGGGGCTTTCTTT. Translated: CASSLKGTDGAFF.

V usage is TRBV2 and J usage is TRBJ2-5, with TRBD2 matching 8 bases. Germline trimming cut 2 bases from V and 2 bases from J; bases unmatched to any gene: 7. Germline V CDR1 and CDR2: SNHLY, FYNNEI. The CDR3 extends over 16 amino acids. The CDR3 sequence is CASSELRSSGQETQYF. In DNA form, the CDR3 reads TGTGCCAGCAGTGAACTTAGGTCTAGCGGGCAAGAGACCCAGTACTTC.

The chain uses TRBV27 and TRBJ2-5; TRBD2 aligns across 8 bases. V was clipped by 3 bases and J by 5 bases; unmatched bases: 2. Germline CDR1 and CDR2: MNHEY and SMNVEV (reference sequence). The CDR3 sequence is 13 residues long. For the CDR3, the DNA is TGTGCCAGCAGTTTCGGGACTAGGGAGACCCAGTACTTC. This encodes CASSFGTRETQYF.

This chain joins TRBV30 and TRBJ1-2; D is unresolved. Between the trimmed V and J ends, which lost 2 bases and 5 bases, there was a span of 12 bases. This CDR3 contains 13 residues. Germline CDR1 is GTSNPN and CDR2 is SVGIG (reference sequence). CDR3 bases: TGTGCCTGGAGTCGGCGTGGGCCGTATGGCTACACCTTC. Its translation is CAWSRRGPYGYTF.

The chain recombines TRBV7-2 with TRBJ2-1, with TRBD1 matching 10 bases. CDR1 and CDR2 (germline): SGHTA, FQGNSA. V gave up 2 bases and J gave up 5 bases; unmatched junction bases: 12. This CDR3 comprises 18 residues. The CDR3 sequence: CASSLLLPGQGLHNEQFF. The CDR3 region has the DNA TGTGCCAGCAGCTTATTATTGCCGGGACAGGGGTTACACAATGAGCAGTTCTTC.

The rearrangement joins TRBV4-1 to TRBJ2-3, with 7 bases identical to TRBD1. Trimming took 0 bases from V and 0 from J; bases not matched to a gene: 6. The germline V gene encodes CDR1 MGHRA and CDR2 YSYEKL. This CDR3 comprises 17 residues. The CDR3 DNA reads as TGCGCCAGCAGCCAAGAGAGGACAGGAGGTAGCACAGATACGCAGTATTTT. It is translated as CASSQERTGGSTDTQYF.

The chain recombines TRBV6-5 with TRBJ1-5; maybe TRBD1 (5 bases). V was pared by 8 bases and J by 6 bases, with 20 bases between. Germline assignment: CDR1 MNHEY and CDR2 SVGAGI. This CDR3 spans 15 amino acids. CDR3 in amino acids: CASGSGERRGQPQHF. CDR3 nucleotides: TGTGCCAGCGGTAGTGGGGAACGGAGGGGTCAGCCCCAGCATTTT.

This chain links TRBV27 with TRBJ1-1; weak D call: TRBD1 (5 bases). The CDR3 spans 13 residues. Germline V CDR1 and CDR2: MNHEY, SMNVEV (reference sequence). Trimming cost V 3 bases and J 11 bases, with 16 bases left between them. The CDR3 coding sequence is TGTGCCAGCAGTTTCAATCGAGCCAGGGTGGCTTTCTTT. Encoded protein: CASSFNRARVAFF.

This chain connects TRBV3-1 (or the pseudogene TRBV3-2) to TRBJ2-2; 9 nucleotides line up with TRBD2. V dropped 5 bases and J dropped 4; count of bases not matched to a gene: 5. CDR1 and CDR2 (germline): LGHDT, YNNKEL (reference sequence). The CDR3 is made up of 15 amino acids. The CDR3 DNA reads as TGTGCCAGCAGCGCAAGACTAGCGGTCACCGGGGAGCTGTTTTTT. Translating gives CASSARLAVTGELFF.

The rearrangement uses TRBV2 and TRBJ1-2; D unclear. The CDR3 is 16 amino acids. V gave up 9 bases and J gave up 3 bases, with 23 bases separating them. The germline V gene encodes CDR1 SNHLY and CDR2 FYNNEI. CDR3 amino acids: CASKPIGSAIDYGYTF. For the CDR3, the DNA is TGTGCCAGTAAACCAATTGGTTCAGCGATAGACTATGGCTACACCTTC.

V usage is TRBV30 and J usage is TRBJ1-2; a possible D gene is TRBD1 (5 bases). Per the germline V gene, CDR1 is GTSNPN and CDR2 is SVGIG (reference sequence). This CDR3 spans 13 amino acids. V shed 0 bases and J shed 10 bases, with 15 bases lying between them. CDR3 protein: CAWSVPPGVLYTF. DNA of the CDR3: TGTGCCTGGAGTGTACCCCCGGGGGTTCTCTACACCTTC.

The rearrangement links TRBV12-3 or TRBV12-4 to TRBJ1-2; D ambiguous. The CDR3 is 12 residues long. Between the trimmed V and J ends, which lost 8 bases and 7 bases, there was a span of 14 bases. The CDR3 bases are TGTGCCAGCGGCCCCTTTCGGGGTGGCTACACCTTC. Amino acid sequence: CASGPFRGGYTF.

This chain links TRBV11-2 with TRBJ2-1; weak D call: TRBD2 (5 bases). The CDR3 runs 17 residues. Trimming took 5 bases from V and 0 from J, leaving 17 bases between them. CDR1 is SGHAT and CDR2 is FQNNGV in the germline V gene. The DNA for the CDR3 is TGTGCCAGCAGCAATCCTCATCGGGGAAGCTCCTACAATGAGCAGTTCTTC. Amino acid sequence: CASSNPHRGSSYNEQFF.

This chain links TRBV15 with TRBJ2-3, with TRBD2 matching over 8 bases. The CDR3 covers 15 residues. The V gene end was trimmed by 8 bases and the J gene end by 3 bases; junction bases not matched to a gene: 10. The germline V gene encodes CDR1 LNHNV and CDR2 YYDKDF (reference sequence). The CDR3 nucleotides read TGTGCCACCCAGATTGGGACGGGGGGGACAGATACGCAGTATTTT. Its protein is CATQIGTGGTDTQYF.

The chain recombines TRBV5-6 with TRBJ1-5; TRBD1 matches 9 bases. The CDR3 has 18 amino acids. Germline V CDR1 and CDR2: SGHDT, YYEEEE. V shed 2 bases and J 0 bases; nucleotides not matched to a gene: 9. CDR3 in amino acids: CASSFTGGLFHSNQPQHF. CDR3 nucleotide sequence: TGTGCCAGCAGCTTTACAGGGGGCCTCTTTCATAGCAATCAGCCCCAGCATTTT.

The V gene is TRBV11-3, the J gene TRBJ2-1; D ambiguous. Per the germline V gene, CDR1 is SGHNT and CDR2 is YENEEA. V lost 4 bases to trimming and J lost 5 bases, with 12 bases between them. The CDR3 is 14 residues long. This CDR3 is CASSSQAQNNEQFF. The DNA of the CDR3 is TGTGCCAGCAGCTCCCAAGCGCAAAACAATGAGCAGTTCTTC.

The chain combines TRBV5-1 with TRBJ2-7; perhaps TRBD1 as D (6 bases). The V gene's germline CDR1 is SGHRS and CDR2 YFSETQ. V gave up 0 bases and J gave up 4 bases, with 17 bases separating them. The CDR3 covers 16 residues. CDR3 nucleotide sequence: TGCGCCAGCAGCTTGGCCATTGGACAGCTAGCTTACGAGCAGTACTTC. This translates into CASSLAIGQLAYEQYF.

The chain recombines TRBV2 with TRBJ1-4, with 8 bases that match TRBD1. The CDR3 covers 13 residues. CDR1 and CDR2 (germline): SNHLY, FYNNEI. Losses at the gene ends were 6 bases for V and 14 bases for J; bases not matched to a gene: 11. The CDR3 reads CASRVGQGGILFF. CDR3 in DNA: TGTGCCAGCAGAGTTGGACAGGGTGGAATTCTGTTTTTT.

The chain recombines TRBV5-4 with TRBJ1-2; D is undetermined. The CDR3 spans 13 residues. Between the trimmed V and J ends, which lost 1 base and 5 bases, there was a span of 9 bases. The germline gives CDR1 SGHNT, CDR2 YYREEE (reference sequence). DNA of the CDR3: TGTGCCAGCAGCTTGCCGGGGTCATATGGCTACACCTTC. Translated: CASSLPGSYGYTF.